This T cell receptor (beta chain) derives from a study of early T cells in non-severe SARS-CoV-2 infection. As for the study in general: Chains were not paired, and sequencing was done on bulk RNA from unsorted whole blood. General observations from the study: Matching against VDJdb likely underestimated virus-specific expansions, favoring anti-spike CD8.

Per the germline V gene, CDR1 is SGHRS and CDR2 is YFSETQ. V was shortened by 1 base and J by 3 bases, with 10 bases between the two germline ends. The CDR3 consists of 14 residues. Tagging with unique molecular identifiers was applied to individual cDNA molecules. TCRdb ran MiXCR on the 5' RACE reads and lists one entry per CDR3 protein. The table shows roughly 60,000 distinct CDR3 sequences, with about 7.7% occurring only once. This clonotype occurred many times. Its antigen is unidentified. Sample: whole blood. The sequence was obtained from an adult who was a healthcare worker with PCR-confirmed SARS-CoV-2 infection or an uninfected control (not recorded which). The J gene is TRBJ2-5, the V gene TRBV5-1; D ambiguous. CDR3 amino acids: CASSLMFGEETQYF. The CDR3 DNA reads TGCGCCAGCAGCTTGATGTTTGGCGAAGAGACCCAGTACTTC.